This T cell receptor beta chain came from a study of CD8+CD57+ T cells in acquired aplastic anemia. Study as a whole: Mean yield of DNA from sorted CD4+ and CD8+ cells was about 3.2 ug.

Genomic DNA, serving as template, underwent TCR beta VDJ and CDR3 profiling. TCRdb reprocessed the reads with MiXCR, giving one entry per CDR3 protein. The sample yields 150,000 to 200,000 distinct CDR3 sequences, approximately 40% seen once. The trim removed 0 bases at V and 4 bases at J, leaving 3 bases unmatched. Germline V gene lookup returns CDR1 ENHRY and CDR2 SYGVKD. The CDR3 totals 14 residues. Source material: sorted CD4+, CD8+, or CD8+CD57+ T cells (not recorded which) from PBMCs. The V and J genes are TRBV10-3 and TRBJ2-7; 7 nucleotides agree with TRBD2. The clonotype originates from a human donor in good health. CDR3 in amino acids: CAISESLAAYEQYF. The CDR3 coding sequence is TGTGCCATCAGTGAGTCGCTAGCGGCATACGAGCAGTACTTC.